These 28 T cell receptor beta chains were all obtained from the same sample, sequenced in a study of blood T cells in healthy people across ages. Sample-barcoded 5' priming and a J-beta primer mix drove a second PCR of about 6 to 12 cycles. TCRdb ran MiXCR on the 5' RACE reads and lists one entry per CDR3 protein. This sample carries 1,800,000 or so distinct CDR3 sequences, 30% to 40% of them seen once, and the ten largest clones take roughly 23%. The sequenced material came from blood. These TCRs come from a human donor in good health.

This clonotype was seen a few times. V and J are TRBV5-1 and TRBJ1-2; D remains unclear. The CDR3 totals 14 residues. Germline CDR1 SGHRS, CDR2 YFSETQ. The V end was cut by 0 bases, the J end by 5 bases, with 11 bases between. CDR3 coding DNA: TGCGCCAGCAGCTTGGCGGGCAGCCAGTATGGCTACACCTTC. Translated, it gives CASSLAGSQYGYTF.

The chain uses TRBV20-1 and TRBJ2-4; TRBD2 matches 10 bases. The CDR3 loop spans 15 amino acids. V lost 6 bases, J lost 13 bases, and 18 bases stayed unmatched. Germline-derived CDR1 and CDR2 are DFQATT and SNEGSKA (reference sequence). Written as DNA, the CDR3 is TGCAGTGCCACTCTAGCGGGGGCCCCGATGGCGGGGCAGTACTTC. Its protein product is CSATLAGAPMAGQYF.

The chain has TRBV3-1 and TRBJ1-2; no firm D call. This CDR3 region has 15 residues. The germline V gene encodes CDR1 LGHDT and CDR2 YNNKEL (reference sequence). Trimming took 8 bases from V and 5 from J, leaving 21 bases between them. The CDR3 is CASGQWGNPLYGYTF. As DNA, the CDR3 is TGTGCCAGCGGTCAATGGGGTAACCCTTTATATGGCTACACCTTC.

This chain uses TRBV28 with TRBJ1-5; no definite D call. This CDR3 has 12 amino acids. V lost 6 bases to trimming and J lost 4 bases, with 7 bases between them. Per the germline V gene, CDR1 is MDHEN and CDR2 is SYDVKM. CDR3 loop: CASRSANQPQHF. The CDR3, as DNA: TGTGCCAGCAGGTCAGCTAATCAGCCCCAGCATTTT. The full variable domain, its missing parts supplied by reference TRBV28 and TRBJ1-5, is DVKVTQSSRYLVKRTGEKVFLECVQDMDHENMFWYRQDPGLGLRLIYFSYDVKMKEKGDIPEGYSVSREKKERFSLILESASTNQTSMYLCASRSANQPQHFGDGTRLSIL.

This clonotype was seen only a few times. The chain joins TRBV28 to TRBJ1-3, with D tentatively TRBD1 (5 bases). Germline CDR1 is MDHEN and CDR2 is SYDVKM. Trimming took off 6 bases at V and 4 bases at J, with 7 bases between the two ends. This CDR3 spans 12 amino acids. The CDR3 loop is CASSSGGNTIYF. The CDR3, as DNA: TGTGCCAGCAGCTCAGGGGGAAACACCATATATTTT.

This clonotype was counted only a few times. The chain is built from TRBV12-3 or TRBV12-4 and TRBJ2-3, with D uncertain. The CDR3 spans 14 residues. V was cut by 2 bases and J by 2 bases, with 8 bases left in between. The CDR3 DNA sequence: TGTGCCAGCAGTTTATTGGCTATCACAGATACGCAGTATTTT. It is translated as CASSLLAITDTQYF.

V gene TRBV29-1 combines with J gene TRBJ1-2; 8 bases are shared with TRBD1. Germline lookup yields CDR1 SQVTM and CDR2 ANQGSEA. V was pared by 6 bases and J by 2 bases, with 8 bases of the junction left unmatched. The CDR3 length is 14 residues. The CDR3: CSVITGTGNYGYTF. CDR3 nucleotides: TGCAGCGTGATAACCGGGACAGGAAACTATGGCTACACCTTC.

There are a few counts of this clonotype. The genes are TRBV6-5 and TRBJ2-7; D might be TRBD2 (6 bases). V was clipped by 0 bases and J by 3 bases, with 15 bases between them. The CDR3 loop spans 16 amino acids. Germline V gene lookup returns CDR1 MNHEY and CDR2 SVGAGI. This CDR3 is CASSYSKVSEGYEQYF. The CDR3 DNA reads TGTGCCAGCAGTTACTCGAAAGTGTCGGAGGGCTACGAGCAGTACTTC.

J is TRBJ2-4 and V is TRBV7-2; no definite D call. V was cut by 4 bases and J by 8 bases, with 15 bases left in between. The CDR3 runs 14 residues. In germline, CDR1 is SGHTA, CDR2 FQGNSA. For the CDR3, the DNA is TGTGCCAGCAGCTCGGTCGCGTTCCAAGACATTCAGTACTTC. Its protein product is CASSSVAFQDIQYF.

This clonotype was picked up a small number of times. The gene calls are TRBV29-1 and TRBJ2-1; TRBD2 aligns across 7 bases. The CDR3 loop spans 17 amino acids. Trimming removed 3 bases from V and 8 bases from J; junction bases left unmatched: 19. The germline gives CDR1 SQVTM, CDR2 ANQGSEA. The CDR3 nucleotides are TGCAGCGTTGACGCCTCCGGGACTAACCGTATGGGCTATGAGCAGTTCTTC. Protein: CSVDASGTNRMGYEQFF.

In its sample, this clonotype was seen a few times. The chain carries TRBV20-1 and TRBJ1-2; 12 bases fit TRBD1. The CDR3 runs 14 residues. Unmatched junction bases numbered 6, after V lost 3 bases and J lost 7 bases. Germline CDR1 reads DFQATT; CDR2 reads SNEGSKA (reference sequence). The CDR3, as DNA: TGCAGTGCTAGTGGGACAGGGGGCAAAGGTGGCTACACCTTC. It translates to CSASGTGGKGGYTF.

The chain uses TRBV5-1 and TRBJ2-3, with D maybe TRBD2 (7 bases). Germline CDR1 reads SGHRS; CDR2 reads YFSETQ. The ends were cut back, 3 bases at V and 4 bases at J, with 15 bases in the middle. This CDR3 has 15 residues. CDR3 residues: CASSSCEGGPDTQYF. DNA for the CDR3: TGCGCCAGCAGCTCGTGTGAGGGGGGGCCAGATACGCAGTATTTT.

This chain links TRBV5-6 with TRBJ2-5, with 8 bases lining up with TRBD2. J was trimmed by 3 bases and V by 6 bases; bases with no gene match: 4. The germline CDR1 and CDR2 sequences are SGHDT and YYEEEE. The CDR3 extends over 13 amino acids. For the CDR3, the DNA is TGTGCCAGCACCCCGGGACTAGAAGAGACCCAGTACTTC. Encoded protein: CASTPGLEETQYF.

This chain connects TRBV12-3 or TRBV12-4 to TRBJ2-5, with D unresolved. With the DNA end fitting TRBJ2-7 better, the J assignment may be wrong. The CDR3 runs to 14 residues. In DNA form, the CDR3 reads TGTGCCAGCAGCTCGTCGGAGTTTTTGTACGAGCAGTACTTC. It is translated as CASSSSEFLYEQYF.

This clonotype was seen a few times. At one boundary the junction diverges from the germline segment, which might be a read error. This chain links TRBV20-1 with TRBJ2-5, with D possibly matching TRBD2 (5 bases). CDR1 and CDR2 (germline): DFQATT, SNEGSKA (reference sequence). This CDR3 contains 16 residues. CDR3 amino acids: CSARGLQRNPQETQYF. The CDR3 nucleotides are TGCAGTGCCAGAGGGCTGCAGCGCAACCCCCAAGAGACCCAGTACTTC.

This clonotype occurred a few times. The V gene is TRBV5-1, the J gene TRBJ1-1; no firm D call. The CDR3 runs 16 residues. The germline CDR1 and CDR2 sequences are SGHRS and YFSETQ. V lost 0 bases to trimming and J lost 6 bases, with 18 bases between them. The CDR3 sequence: CASSLDPDRLKSEAFF. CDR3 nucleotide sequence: TGCGCCAGCAGCTTGGACCCGGACCGCCTGAAGTCTGAAGCTTTCTTT.

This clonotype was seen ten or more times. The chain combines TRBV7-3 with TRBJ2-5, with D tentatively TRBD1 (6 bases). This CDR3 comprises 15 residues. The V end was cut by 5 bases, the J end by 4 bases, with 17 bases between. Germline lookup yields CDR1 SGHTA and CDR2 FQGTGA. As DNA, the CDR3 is TGTGCCAGCAGCCCAACGGGGCAGGGGCTAGAGACCCAGTACTTC. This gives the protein CASSPTGQGLETQYF.

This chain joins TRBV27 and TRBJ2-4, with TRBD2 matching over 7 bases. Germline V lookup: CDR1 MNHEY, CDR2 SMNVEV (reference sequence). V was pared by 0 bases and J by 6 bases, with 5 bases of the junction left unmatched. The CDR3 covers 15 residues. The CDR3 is CASSLSGEGRNIQYF. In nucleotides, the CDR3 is TGTGCCAGCAGTTTATCCGGGGAGGGGAGAAACATTCAGTACTTC.

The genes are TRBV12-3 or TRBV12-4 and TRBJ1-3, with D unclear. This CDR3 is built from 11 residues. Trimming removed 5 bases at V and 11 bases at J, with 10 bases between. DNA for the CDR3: TGTGCCAGCAGTCCCCTCAGCCCCATATATTTT. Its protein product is CASSPLSPIYF.

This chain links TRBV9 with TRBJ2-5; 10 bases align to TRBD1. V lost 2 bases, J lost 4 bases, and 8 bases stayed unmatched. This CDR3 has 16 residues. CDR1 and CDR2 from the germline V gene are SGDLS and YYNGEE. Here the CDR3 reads CASSVPGQGRGETQYF. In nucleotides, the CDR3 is TGTGCCAGCAGCGTTCCGGGACAGGGGCGAGGAGAGACCCAGTACTTC.

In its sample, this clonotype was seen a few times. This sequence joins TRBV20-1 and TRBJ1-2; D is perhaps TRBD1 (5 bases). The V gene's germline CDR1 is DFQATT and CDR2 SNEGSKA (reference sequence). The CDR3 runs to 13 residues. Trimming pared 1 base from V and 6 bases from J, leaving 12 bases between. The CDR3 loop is CSARVGAQDGYTF. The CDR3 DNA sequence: TGCAGTGCTAGAGTAGGGGCGCAGGATGGCTACACCTTC.

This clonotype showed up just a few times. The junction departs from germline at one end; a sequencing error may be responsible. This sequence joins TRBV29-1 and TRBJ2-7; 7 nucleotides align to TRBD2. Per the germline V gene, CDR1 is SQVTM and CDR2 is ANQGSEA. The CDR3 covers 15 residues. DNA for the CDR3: TGCAGCGTTGAATGGGAGGGTATTGAAACCTACGGGCAGTACTTC. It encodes CSVEWEGIETYGQYF.

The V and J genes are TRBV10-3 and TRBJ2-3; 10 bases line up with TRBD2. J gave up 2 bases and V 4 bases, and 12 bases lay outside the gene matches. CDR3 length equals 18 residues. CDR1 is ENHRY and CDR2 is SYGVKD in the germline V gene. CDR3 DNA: TGTGCCATCAGTGGGAAATTTTCTAGCGGGGGACACACAGATACGCAGTATTTT. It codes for CAISGKFSSGGHTDTQYF.

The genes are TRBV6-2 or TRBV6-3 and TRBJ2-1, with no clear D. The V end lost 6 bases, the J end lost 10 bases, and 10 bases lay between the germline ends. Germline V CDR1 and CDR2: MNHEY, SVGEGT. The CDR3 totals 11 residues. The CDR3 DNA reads TGTGCCAGCAGCGCATTTGGGGAGCAGTTCTTC. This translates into CASSAFGEQFF.

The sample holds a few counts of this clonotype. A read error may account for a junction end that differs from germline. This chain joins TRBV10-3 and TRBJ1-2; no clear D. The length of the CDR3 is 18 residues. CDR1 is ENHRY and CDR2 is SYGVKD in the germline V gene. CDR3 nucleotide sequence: TGCGCCATCAGTGAGTTCCTCCAAGAGAAAGGCAAGGACTATGGCTACACCTTC. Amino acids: CAISEFLQEKGKDYGYTF.

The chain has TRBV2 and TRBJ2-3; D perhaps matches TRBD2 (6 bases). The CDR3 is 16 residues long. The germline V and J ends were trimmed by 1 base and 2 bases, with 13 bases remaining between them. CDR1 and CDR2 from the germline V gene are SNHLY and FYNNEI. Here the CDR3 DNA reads TGTGCCAGCAGTGAAGGCATTAGCGGCTTCACAGATACGCAGTATTTT. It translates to CASSEGISGFTDTQYF.

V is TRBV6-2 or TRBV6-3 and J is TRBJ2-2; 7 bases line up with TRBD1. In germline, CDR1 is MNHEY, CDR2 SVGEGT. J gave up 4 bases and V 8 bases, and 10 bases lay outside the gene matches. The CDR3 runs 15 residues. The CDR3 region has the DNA TGTGCCAGCGAAACTCCCTACAGGGGCACCGGGGAGCTGTTTTTT. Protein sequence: CASETPYRGTGELFF.

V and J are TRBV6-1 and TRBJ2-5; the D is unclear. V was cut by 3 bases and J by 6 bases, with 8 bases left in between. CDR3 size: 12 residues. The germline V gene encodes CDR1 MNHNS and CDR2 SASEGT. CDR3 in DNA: TGTGCCAGCAGTGATTTAAGGAAGACCCAGTACTTC. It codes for CASSDLRKTQYF.